A selection of T cell receptor beta chains follows, all from one sample in a study of radiotherapy plus CTLA-4 blockade in lung cancer. Data came from immunoSEQ multiplex PCR; TCRdb stores just in-frame clones and leaves some out. Among approximately 38,000 clones listed, 86% were seen once. This specimen consisted of peripheral blood, obtained from a patient treated with radiotherapy plus ipilimumab. Receptor source: a human donor with non-small cell lung cancer whose response to radiotherapy plus ipilimumab could not be evaluated. The CDR3 runs from the conserved cysteine through the conserved F or W. Fields, in order: CDR3 DNA, CDR3 protein, clone size, V gene, J gene, D gene. D genes are given only for firm matches. Clone size is stated in some rows and not others, as once, few, many or a class when expanded.

CDR3 DNA: TGCAGCGTTAGAGCGACAGGGAACGAGCAGTACTTC
CDR3 protein: CSVRATGNEQYF
clone size: NA
V gene: TRBV29-1
J gene: TRBJ2-7
D gene: TRBD1

CDR3 DNA: TGTGCCAGCTCACCACCAGGACTAGCGGGAGTTCGTGAGCAGTACTTC
CDR3 protein: CASSPPGLAGVREQYF
clone size: NA
V gene: TRBV18
J gene: TRBJ2-7
D gene: TRBD2

CDR3 DNA: TGTGCCAGCAGCCCCAGGACGGCGGGGGCCACCTACGAGCAGTACTTC
CDR3 protein: CASSPRTAGATYEQYF
clone size: NA
V gene: TRBV9
J gene: TRBJ2-7
D gene: NA

CDR3 DNA: TGTGCCAGTAAAAGGGAAGGGGTTGGCTACGAGCAGTACTTC
CDR3 protein: CASKREGVGYEQYF
clone size: once
V gene: TRBV18
J gene: TRBJ2-7
D gene: NA

CDR3 DNA: TGTGCCAGCTCACCACGCCCGGACAGTTCCAGCTCTGGGGCCAACGTCCTGACTTTC
CDR3 protein: CASSPRPDSSSSGANVLTF
clone size: NA
V gene: TRBV18
J gene: TRBJ2-6
D gene: NA

CDR3 DNA: TGTGCCAGCAGCTTGAATTCAGGGCTTATTTACAATGAGCAGTTCTTC
CDR3 protein: CASSLNSGLIYNEQFF
clone size: NA
V gene: TRBV7-2
J gene: TRBJ2-1
D gene: NA

CDR3 DNA: TGTGCCAGCAGTGAGGGCCCTAAGCAGTTCTTC
CDR3 protein: CASSEGPKQFF
clone size: NA
V gene: TRBV6-1
J gene: TRBJ2-1
D gene: NA

CDR3 DNA: TGCGCCAGCAGCCAAGAGGGAAGGGGAGGCGAGCAGTACTTC
CDR3 protein: CASSQEGRGGEQYF
clone size: NA
V gene: TRBV4-1
J gene: TRBJ2-7
D gene: NA

CDR3 DNA: TGTGCCAGCGCCGATGGAGCCTACGAGCAGTACTTC
CDR3 protein: CASADGAYEQYF
clone size: NA
V gene: TRBV6-6
J gene: TRBJ2-7
D gene: NA

CDR3 DNA: TGCAGCGGCCGACACCCGGGGAGCACCGGGGAGCTGTTTTTT
CDR3 protein: CSGRHPGSTGELFF
clone size: NA
V gene: TRBV29-1
J gene: TRBJ2-2
D gene: NA

CDR3 DNA: TGTGCCAGCAGAAAGGACACAGAGTATACCGGGGAGCTGTTTTTT
CDR3 protein: CASRKDTEYTGELFF
clone size: once
V gene: TRBV7-9
J gene: TRBJ2-2
D gene: NA

CDR3 DNA: TGCGCCAGCAGCCTCCGGGACAGGGGCGCCTACTTCAACACTGAAGCTTTCTTT
CDR3 protein: CASSLRDRGAYFNTEAFF
clone size: once
V gene: TRBV5-1
J gene: TRBJ1-1
D gene: TRBD1

CDR3 DNA: TGTGCCAGTCGCATAGGGGACAGGGGAATGAACACTGAAGCTTTCTTT
CDR3 protein: CASRIGDRGMNTEAFF
clone size: once
V gene: TRBV19
J gene: TRBJ1-1
D gene: TRBD1

CDR3 DNA: TGTGCCAGCAGCTTAAACAGGGGTAGAGAGACCCAGTACTTC
CDR3 protein: CASSLNRGRETQYF
clone size: NA
V gene: TRBV7-2
J gene: TRBJ2-5
D gene: TRBD1

CDR3 DNA: TGTGCCAGCAGCTTTGAACAGGGCTACGAGCAGTACTTC
CDR3 protein: CASSFEQGYEQYF
clone size: NA
V gene: TRBV11-2
J gene: TRBJ2-7
D gene: NA

CDR3 DNA: TGTGCCAGCCTAGGGGGGGATACTGAAGCTTTCTTT
CDR3 protein: CASLGGDTEAFF
clone size: NA
V gene: TRBV7-6
J gene: TRBJ1-1
D gene: NA

CDR3 DNA: TGTGCCAGCAGTCAGTTCCAGGGACAACAGCCCCAGCATTTT
CDR3 protein: CASSQFQGQQPQHF
clone size: NA
V gene: TRBV28
J gene: TRBJ1-5
D gene: NA

CDR3 DNA: TGCGCCAGCAGTGAAGGAGGGAGGGCGAGCAATCAGCCCCAGCATTTT
CDR3 protein: CASSEGGRASNQPQHF
clone size: NA
V gene: TRBV10-2
J gene: TRBJ1-5
D gene: NA

CDR3 DNA: TGTGCCAGTAGTATAGGGGACAGCACCTACGAGCAGTACTTC
CDR3 protein: CASSIGDSTYEQYF
clone size: few
V gene: TRBV19
J gene: TRBJ2-7
D gene: TRBD1

CDR3 DNA: TGTGCCAGCAGCCCCCGACTAGCGCCCTACGAGCAGTACTTC
CDR3 protein: CASSPRLAPYEQYF
clone size: NA
V gene: TRBV9
J gene: TRBJ2-7
D gene: TRBD2

CDR3 DNA: TGCGCCAGCAGCTTGGGACAGTCGGTTGAGCAGTACTTC
CDR3 protein: CASSLGQSVEQYF
clone size: NA
V gene: TRBV5-1
J gene: TRBJ2-7
D gene: NA

CDR3 DNA: TGCGCCAGCAGCCAAGCGATGGGAGGAGGGAGCGGCTACACCTTC
CDR3 protein: CASSQAMGGGSGYTF
clone size: NA
V gene: TRBV4-1
J gene: TRBJ1-2
D gene: NA

CDR3 DNA: TGTGCCAGCAGTTTCACAGGGGCCAGAGTTAGCAATCAGCCCCAGCATTTT
CDR3 protein: CASSFTGARVSNQPQHF
clone size: NA
V gene: TRBV28
J gene: TRBJ1-5
D gene: TRBD1

CDR3 DNA: TGTGCCAGCAGCGCCAAGCACGAGCAGTACTTC
CDR3 protein: CASSAKHEQYF
clone size: NA
V gene: TRBV7-9
J gene: TRBJ2-7
D gene: NA